This section outlines one TCR beta chain sequence together with its context. The antigen remains unidentified. The CDR3 is 15 amino acids. Trimming stripped 1 base from V and 6 bases from J, with 16 bases between. In germline, CDR1 is SEHNR, CDR2 FQNEAQ (reference sequence). This specimen belongs to a study of cytomegalovirus exposure and HLA in healthy donors. Whole-study results and caveats: Most TCR sequences showed up rarely, but some public TCRs showed up in many donors.

The assay was immunoSEQ multiplex PCR, and TCRdb's table has in-frame clones only and misses some. The sample holds 180,000 or so clones; around nine tenths are singletons and the top ten take 2% to 3%. The chain joins TRBV7-9 to TRBJ2-7; TRBD2 might be the D (5 bases). This receptor was identified in a man between 18 and 29 years old in good health and CMV-seropositive. The source material was PBMCs. CDR3 protein: CASSLGGWTSGEQYF. CDR3 in DNA: TGTGCCAGCAGCTTAGGAGGGTGGACGTCGGGCGAGCAGTACTTC.